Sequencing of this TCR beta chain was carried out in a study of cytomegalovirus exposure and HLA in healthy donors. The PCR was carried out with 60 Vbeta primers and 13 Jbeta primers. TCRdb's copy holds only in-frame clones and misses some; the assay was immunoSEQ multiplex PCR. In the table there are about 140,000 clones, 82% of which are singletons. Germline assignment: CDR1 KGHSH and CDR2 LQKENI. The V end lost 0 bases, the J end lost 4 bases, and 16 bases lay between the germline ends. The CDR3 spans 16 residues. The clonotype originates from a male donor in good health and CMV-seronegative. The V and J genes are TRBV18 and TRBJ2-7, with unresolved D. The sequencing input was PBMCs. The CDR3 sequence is CASSPPFATRLYEQYF. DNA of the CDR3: TGTGCCAGCTCACCACCGTTCGCGACGCGGCTTTACGAGCAGTACTTC.